This is a list of T cell receptor beta chains from one sample in a study of early T cells in non-severe SARS-CoV-2 infection. TCRdb re-analysed the 5' RACE reads in MiXCR, keeping a single row per CDR3 protein. The data contain 55,000 to 85,000 distinct CDR3 sequences, roughly 13% of them singletons. The sequenced sample consisted of whole blood. The origin of the receptors is an adult who was a healthcare worker with PCR-confirmed SARS-CoV-2 infection or an uninfected control (not recorded which). The CDR3 runs from the conserved cysteine through the conserved F or W. D genes are given only for firm matches. The listing skips clone size in some rows; elsewhere it reads once, few, many or a size class.

D: NA; J: TRBJ1-1; size: NA; V: TRBV6-6; DNA: TGTGCCAGCAGATCTCGGACAGAGAACACTGAAGCTTTCTTT; CDR3: CASRSRTENTEAFF
D: TRBD2; J: TRBJ2-3; size: NA; V: TRBV5-1; DNA: TGCGCCAGCAGCAGGGGGACTAGCGGGGTGCGGAGGGATACGCAGTATTTT; CDR3: CASSRGTSGVRRDTQYF
D: NA; J: TRBJ2-2; size: few; V: TRBV6-2/TRBV6-3; DNA: TGTGCCAGCAGTTACGATTTCAAGCGGATCCTGCTTTCTACCGGGGAGCTGTTTTTT; CDR3: CASSYDFKRILLSTGELFF
D: NA; J: TRBJ1-4; size: NA; V: TRBV3-1; DNA: TGTGCCAGCAGCCAAGTAGGAGAACCAAATGAAAAACTGTTTTTT; CDR3: CASSQVGEPNEKLFF
D: NA; J: TRBJ2-2; size: NA; V: TRBV18; DNA: TGTGCCAGCTCACCGCGCCCCGCGGACACCGGGGAGCTGTTTTTT; CDR3: CASSPRPADTGELFF
D: NA; J: TRBJ1-2; size: few; V: TRBV5-1; DNA: TGCGCCAGCAGCCCGCAGGGGAATATATTTGACTATGGCTACACCTTC; CDR3: CASSPQGNIFDYGYTF
D: TRBD1; J: TRBJ2-7; size: NA; V: TRBV13; DNA: TGTGCCAGCAGCTTGTCCGGGACAGGGGACTACGAGCAGTACTTC; CDR3: CASSLSGTGDYEQYF
D: NA; J: TRBJ2-3; size: NA; V: TRBV27; DNA: TGTGCCAGCAGTTTTCAGGCACCAGATACGCAGTATTTT; CDR3: CASSFQAPDTQYF
D: TRBD1; J: TRBJ1-4; size: few; V: TRBV6-2/TRBV6-3; DNA: TGTGCCAGCAAGGCGACAGGGGAGGATGAAAAACTGTTTTTT; CDR3: CASKATGEDEKLFF
D: NA; J: TRBJ2-6; size: many; V: TRBV7-9; DNA: TGTGCCAGCAGCTTAGCAGGCGGTTACTCTGGGGCCAACGTCCTGACTTTC; CDR3: CASSLAGGYSGANVLTF
D: NA; J: TRBJ2-3; size: NA; V: TRBV9; DNA: TGTGCCAGCAGCTTCCCGTCGAATACGCAGTATTTT; CDR3: CASSFPSNTQYF
D: NA; J: TRBJ2-6; size: few; V: TRBV5-8; DNA: TGTGCCAGCAGCCCAAGCGTCCTGACTTTC; CDR3: CASSPSVLTF
D: TRBD1; J: TRBJ1-6; size: few; V: TRBV2; DNA: TGTGCCAGCAGTAAAGACAGGGAAAATTCACCCCTCCACTTT; CDR3: CASSKDRENSPLHF
D: NA; J: TRBJ2-3; size: few; V: TRBV7-2; DNA: TGTGCCAGCAGCTTATTGCATAGCACAGATACGCAGTATTTT; CDR3: CASSLLHSTDTQYF
D: TRBD1; J: TRBJ1-2; size: NA; V: TRBV5-4; DNA: TGTGCCAGCAGCTTGGGACAGGGCGCCAGCTATGGCTACACCTTC; CDR3: CASSLGQGASYGYTF
D: TRBD2; J: TRBJ2-1; size: many; V: TRBV14; DNA: TGTGCCAGCAGCTCCAGACTAGCGGACACAACCTACAATGAGCAGTTCTTC; CDR3: CASSSRLADTTYNEQFF
D: NA; J: TRBJ2-7; size: once; V: TRBV20-1; DNA: TGCAGTGCTCTTCAGGGGCGGCTTAACCCCTACGAGCAGTACTTC; CDR3: CSALQGRLNPYEQYF
D: NA; J: TRBJ1-2; size: NA; V: TRBV28; DNA: TGTGCCAGCAGTTTAGGTGCCGGTCAGGGGTATAACTATGGCTACACCTTC; CDR3: CASSLGAGQGYNYGYTF
D: NA; J: TRBJ1-3; size: NA; V: TRBV28; DNA: TGTGCCAGCACCCAGACACTCCGAAACACCATATATTTT; CDR3: CASTQTLRNTIYF
D: NA; J: TRBJ1-1; size: NA; V: TRBV11-2; DNA: TGTGCCAGCAGCTTAGGGGGAGTCGCTGAAGCTTTCTTT; CDR3: CASSLGGVAEAFF
D: NA; J: TRBJ1-2; size: NA; V: TRBV7-9; DNA: TGTGCCAGCACAGAGGGGCCATCCTATGGCTACACCTTC; CDR3: CASTEGPSYGYTF
D: TRBD2; J: TRBJ2-5; size: many; V: TRBV28; DNA: TGTGCCAGCAGCGCTAGCGGGGGGGCCAGCGAGACCCAGTACTTC; CDR3: CASSASGGASETQYF
D: NA; J: TRBJ2-7; size: few; V: TRBV6-6; DNA: TGTGCCAGCAGTTACATGGGGCAGGGAGTCGAGCAGTACTTC; CDR3: CASSYMGQGVEQYF
D: TRBD1; J: TRBJ1-5; size: few; V: TRBV27; DNA: TGTGCCAGCAGCCCCCGGACAGGGGTGAGCAATCAGCCCCAGCATTTT; CDR3: CASSPRTGVSNQPQHF
D: TRBD2; J: TRBJ2-1; size: many; V: TRBV6-4; DNA: TGTGCCAGCAGTGCCGGGACTAGCGACTACAATGAGCAGTTCTTC; CDR3: CASSAGTSDYNEQFF
D: NA; J: TRBJ1-1; size: few; V: TRBV7-2; DNA: TGTGCCAGCAGCTTAGTAGGCATGAACACTGAAGCTTTCTTT; CDR3: CASSLVGMNTEAFF
D: NA; J: TRBJ1-2; size: NA; V: TRBV30; DNA: TGTGCCTGGAGTAGGGATCACAACTATGGCTACACCTTC; CDR3: CAWSRDHNYGYTF
D: NA; J: TRBJ2-3; size: NA; V: TRBV11-2; DNA: TGTGCCAGCAGCTTCAACCTGGGCGGCGCTAGCACAGATACGCAGTATTTT; CDR3: CASSFNLGGASTDTQYF
D: NA; J: TRBJ2-3; size: many; V: TRBV25-1; DNA: TGTGCCAGCAGTGGTACCGGGACAACCACAGATACGCAGTATTTT; CDR3: CASSGTGTTTDTQYF
D: NA; J: TRBJ1-6; size: NA; V: TRBV2; DNA: TGTGCCAGCAGTCAGGGTTTGTATAATTCACCCCTCCACTTT; CDR3: CASSQGLYNSPLHF
D: TRBD2; J: TRBJ2-3; size: few; V: TRBV7-6; DNA: TGTGCCAGCAGCTTTAAAGCGGGGGCCCTCACAGATACGCAGTATTTT; CDR3: CASSFKAGALTDTQYF
D: NA; J: TRBJ1-1; size: many; V: TRBV5-1; DNA: TGCGCCAGCAGCCCAAAGGTTGGGGGGGCCATGAACACTGAAGCTTTCTTT; CDR3: CASSPKVGGAMNTEAFF
D: NA; J: TRBJ1-1; size: NA; V: TRBV29-1; DNA: TGCAGCGTTGCAAGAAACACTGAAGCTTTCTTT; CDR3: CSVARNTEAFF
D: NA; J: TRBJ2-7; size: few; V: TRBV4-2; DNA: TGTGCCAGCAGCCAAGATGCTGGAACCTACGAGCAGTACTTC; CDR3: CASSQDAGTYEQYF
D: NA; J: TRBJ1-6; size: NA; V: TRBV4-2; DNA: TGTGCCAGCAGCCAAGATTTTGGGGGCGATTCACCCCTCCACTTT; CDR3: CASSQDFGGDSPLHF
D: TRBD1; J: TRBJ1-5; size: NA; V: TRBV27; DNA: TGTGCCAGCAGTTCCCGGGACAGATACAATCAGCCCCAGCATTTT; CDR3: CASSSRDRYNQPQHF
D: TRBD1; J: TRBJ2-1; size: NA; V: TRBV7-2; DNA: TGTGCCAGCAGGGCCGGGACAGGGGGCTACAATGAGCAGTTCTTC; CDR3: CASRAGTGGYNEQFF
D: NA; J: TRBJ2-1; size: NA; V: TRBV7-3; DNA: TGTGCCAGCAGCCCATTCGGGGCAGAAGGCTACAATGAGCAGTTCTTC; CDR3: CASSPFGAEGYNEQFF